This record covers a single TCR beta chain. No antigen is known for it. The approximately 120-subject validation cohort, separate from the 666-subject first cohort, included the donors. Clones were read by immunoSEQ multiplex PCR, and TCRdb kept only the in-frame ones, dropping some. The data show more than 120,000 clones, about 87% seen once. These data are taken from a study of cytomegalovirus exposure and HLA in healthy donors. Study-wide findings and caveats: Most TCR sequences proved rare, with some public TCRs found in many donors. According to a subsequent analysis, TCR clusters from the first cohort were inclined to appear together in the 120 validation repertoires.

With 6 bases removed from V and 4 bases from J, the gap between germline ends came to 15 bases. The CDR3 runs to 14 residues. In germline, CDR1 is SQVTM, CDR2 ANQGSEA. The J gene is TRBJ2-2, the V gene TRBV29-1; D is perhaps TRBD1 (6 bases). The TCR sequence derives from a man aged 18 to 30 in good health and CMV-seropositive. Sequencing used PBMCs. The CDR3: CSVEDRPGTGELFF. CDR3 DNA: TGCAGCGTAGAGGACAGACCCGGCACCGGGGAGCTGTTTTTT.